This T cell receptor (beta chain) was sequenced during a study of blood T cell repertoires in COVID-19. In the study overall: PBMCs, B-cell-depleted T cells, or T cells provided the cDNA or gDNA that made up the material.

Per the study methods: Cell counts per sample came from amplifying reference gene primers. Measured with immunoSEQ multiplex PCR; TCRdb has only the in-frame clones, and not every one. V and J calls and clone size follow that table, whereas D and trimming were derived from the DNA. Seen here are fewer than 200,000 clones, almost 80% observed once, and the top ten hold 15% to 20%. Cohorts were assigned according to the clinical history that participants reported. This receptor was taken from a woman in her forties or fifties who had recovered from COVID-19. The sample was PBMCs or T cells enriched from blood (not recorded which).

As DNA, the CDR3 is TGCGCCAGCAGCCAGGACAGAGGCGCTGGAAACACCATATATTTT. Translated, it gives CASSQDRGAGNTIYF. The rearrangement uses TRBV4-3 and TRBJ1-3; tentative D call: TRBD1 (6 bases). This CDR3 is built from 15 residues. CDR1 is LGHNA and CDR2 is YSLEER in the germline V gene. Between the trimmed V and J ends, which lost 3 bases and 2 bases, there was a span of 11 bases.